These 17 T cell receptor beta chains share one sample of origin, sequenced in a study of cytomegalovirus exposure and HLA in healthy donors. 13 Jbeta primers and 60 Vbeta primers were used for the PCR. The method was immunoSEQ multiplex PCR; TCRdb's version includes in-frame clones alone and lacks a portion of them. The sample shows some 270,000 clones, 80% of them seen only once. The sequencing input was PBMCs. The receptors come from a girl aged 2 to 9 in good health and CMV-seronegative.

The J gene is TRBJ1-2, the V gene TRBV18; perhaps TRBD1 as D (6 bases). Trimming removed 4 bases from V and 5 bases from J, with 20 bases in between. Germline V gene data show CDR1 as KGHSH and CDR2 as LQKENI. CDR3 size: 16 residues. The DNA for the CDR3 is TGTGCCAGCTCACTTGCCGGACAGCCAACATCGTATGGCTACACCTTC. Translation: CASSLAGQPTSYGYTF.

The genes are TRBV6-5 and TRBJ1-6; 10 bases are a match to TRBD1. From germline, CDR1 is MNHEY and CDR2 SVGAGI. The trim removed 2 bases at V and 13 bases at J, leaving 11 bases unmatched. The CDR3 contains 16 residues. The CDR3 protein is CASSYQPPGQGSPLHF. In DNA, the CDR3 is TGTGCCAGCAGTTACCAACCTCCGGGACAGGGGTCTCCCCTCCACTTT.

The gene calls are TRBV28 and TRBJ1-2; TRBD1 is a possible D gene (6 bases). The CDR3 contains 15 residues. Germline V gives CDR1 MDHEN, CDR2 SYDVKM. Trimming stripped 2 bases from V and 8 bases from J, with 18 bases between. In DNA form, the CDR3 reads TGTGCCAGCAGTTTAAAGGGACACAGGGCCGGGGGCTACACCTTC. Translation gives CASSLKGHRAGGYTF.

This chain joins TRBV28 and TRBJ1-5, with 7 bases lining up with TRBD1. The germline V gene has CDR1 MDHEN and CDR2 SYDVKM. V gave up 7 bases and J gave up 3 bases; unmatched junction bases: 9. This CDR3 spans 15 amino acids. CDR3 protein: CASIRKGANNQPQHF. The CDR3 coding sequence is TGTGCCAGCATTCGGAAGGGGGCAAACAATCAGCCCCAGCATTTT.

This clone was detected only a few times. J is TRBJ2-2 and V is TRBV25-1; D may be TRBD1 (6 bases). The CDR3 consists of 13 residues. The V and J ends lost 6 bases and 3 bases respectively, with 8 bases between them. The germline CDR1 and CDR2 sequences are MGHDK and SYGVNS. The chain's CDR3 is CASSQGHTGELFF. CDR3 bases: TGTGCCAGCAGCCAGGGGCACACCGGGGAGCTGTTTTTT.

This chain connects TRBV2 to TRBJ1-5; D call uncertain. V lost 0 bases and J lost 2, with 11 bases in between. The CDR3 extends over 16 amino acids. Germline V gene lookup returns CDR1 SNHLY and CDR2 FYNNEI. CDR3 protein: CASSEAGPRGNQPQHF. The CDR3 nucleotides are TGTGCCAGCAGTGAAGCGGGCCCGAGGGGCAATCAGCCCCAGCATTTT.

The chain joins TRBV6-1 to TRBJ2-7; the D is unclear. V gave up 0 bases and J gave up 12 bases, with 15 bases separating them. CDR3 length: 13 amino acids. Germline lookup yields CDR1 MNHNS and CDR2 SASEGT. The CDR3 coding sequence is TGTGCCAGCAGTGAAGCTGACCCCCGCAGAGGGTACTTC. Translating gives CASSEADPRRGYF.

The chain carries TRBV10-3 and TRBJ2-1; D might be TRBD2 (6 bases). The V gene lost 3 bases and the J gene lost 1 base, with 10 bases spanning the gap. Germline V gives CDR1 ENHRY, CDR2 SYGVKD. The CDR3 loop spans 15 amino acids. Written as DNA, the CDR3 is TGTGCCATCAGTGATCGGGGGTTGTCCTACAATGAGCAGTTCTTC. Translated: CAISDRGLSYNEQFF.

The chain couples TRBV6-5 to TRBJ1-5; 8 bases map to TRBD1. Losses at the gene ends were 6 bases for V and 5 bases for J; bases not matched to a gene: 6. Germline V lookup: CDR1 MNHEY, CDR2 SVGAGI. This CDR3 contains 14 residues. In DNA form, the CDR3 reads TGTGCCAGCAGCTACGGACAGGGTCATCAGCCCCAGCATTTT. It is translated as CASSYGQGHQPQHF.

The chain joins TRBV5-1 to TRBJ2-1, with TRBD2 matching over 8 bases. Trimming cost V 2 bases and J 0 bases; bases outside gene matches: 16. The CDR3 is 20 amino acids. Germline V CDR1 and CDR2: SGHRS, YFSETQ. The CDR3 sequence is CASSFRDRTLAGSSYNEQFF. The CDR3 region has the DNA TGCGCCAGCAGCTTTAGAGACAGAACCTTAGCGGGAAGCTCCTACAATGAGCAGTTCTTC. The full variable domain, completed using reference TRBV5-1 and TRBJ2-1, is KAGVTQTPRYLIKTRGQQVTLSCSPISGHRSVSWYQQTPGQGLQFLFEYFSETQRNKGNFPGRFSGRQFSNSRSEMNVSTLELGDSALYLCASSFRDRTLAGSSYNEQFFGPGTRLTVL.

CDR3 protein: CASGWTGGPTDTQYF. The CDR3 DNA reads TGTGCCAGCGGATGGACAGGGGGCCCCACGGATACGCAGTATTTT. This chain connects TRBV27 to TRBJ2-3; 11 nucleotides match TRBD1. The V and J ends lost 8 bases and 6 bases, in that order; junction bases with no gene match: 10. The CDR3 is 15 amino acids. The germline CDR1 and CDR2 sequences are MNHEY and SMNVEV (reference sequence).

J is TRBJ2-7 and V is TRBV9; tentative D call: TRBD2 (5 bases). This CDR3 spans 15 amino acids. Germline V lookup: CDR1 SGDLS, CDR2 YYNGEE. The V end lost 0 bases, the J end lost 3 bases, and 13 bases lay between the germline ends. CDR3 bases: TGTGCCAGCAGCGTAGGGGCGGGTATTTTCTACGAGCAGTACTTC. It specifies CASSVGAGIFYEQYF.

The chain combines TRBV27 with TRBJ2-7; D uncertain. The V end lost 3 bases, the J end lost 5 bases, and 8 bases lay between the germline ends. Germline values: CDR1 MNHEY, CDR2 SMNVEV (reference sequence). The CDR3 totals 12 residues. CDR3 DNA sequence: TGTGCCAGCAGTTTTTGGCCTCACGAGCAGTACTTC. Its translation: CASSFWPHEQYF.

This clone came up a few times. CDR3 DNA sequence: TGTGCCAGCAGCTCAAAACAGGGGGCGCGGGATTCACCCCTCCACTTT. It translates to CASSSKQGARDSPLHF. The rearrangement joins TRBV7-9 to TRBJ1-6; TRBD1 matches 9 bases. Trimming removed 4 bases from V and 8 bases from J; junction bases left unmatched: 9. The CDR3 spans 16 residues. Germline V gives CDR1 SEHNR, CDR2 FQNEAQ (reference sequence).

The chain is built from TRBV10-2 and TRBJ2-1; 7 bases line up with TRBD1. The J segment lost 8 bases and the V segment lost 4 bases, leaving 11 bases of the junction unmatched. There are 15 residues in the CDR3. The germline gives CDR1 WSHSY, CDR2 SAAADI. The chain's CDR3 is CASSGGQSRGDEQFF. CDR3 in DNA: TGCGCCAGCAGTGGGGGACAGTCCAGAGGGGATGAGCAGTTCTTC.

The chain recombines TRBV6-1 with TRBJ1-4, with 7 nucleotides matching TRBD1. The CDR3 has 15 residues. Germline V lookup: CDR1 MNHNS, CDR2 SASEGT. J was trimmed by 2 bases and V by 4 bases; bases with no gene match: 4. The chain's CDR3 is CASSVTGATNEKLFF. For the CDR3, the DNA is TGTGCCAGCAGTGTAACAGGGGCGACTAATGAAAAACTGTTTTTT.

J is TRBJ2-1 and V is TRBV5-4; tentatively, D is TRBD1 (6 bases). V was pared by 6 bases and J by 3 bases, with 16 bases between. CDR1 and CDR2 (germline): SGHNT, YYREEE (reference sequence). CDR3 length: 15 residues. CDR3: CASNRGGTYYNEQFF. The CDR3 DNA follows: TGTGCCAGCAACCGAGGGGGAACATACTACAATGAGCAGTTCTTC. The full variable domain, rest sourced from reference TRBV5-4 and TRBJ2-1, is ETGVTQSPTHLIKTRGQQVTLRCSSQSGHNTVSWYQQALGQGPQFIFQYYREEENGRGNFPPRFSGLQFPNYSSELNVNALELDDSALYLCASNRGGTYYNEQFFGPGTRLTVL.